The 28 T cell receptor beta chains in this list originate from one sample, sequenced in a study of T cells in Graves' hyperthyroidism and ophthalmopathy. There were TCR beta CDR3 regions amplified from RNA transcripts. TCR CDR3 regions were first amplified by RT-PCR with HTBI primers. TCRdb reprocessed the multiplex PCR reads via MiXCR and lists one record per CDR3 protein. The table includes some 250,000 distinct CDR3 sequences, approximately 15% detected once. Sequencing was done on a sample of blood. Source of these receptors: a woman aged 40 to 55 with Graves' hyperthyroidism that later progressed to Graves' ophthalmopathy.

This clonotype was observed a few times. The V call is TRBV6-2 or TRBV6-3, the J call TRBJ2-7; D gene unclear. The CDR3 runs to 12 residues. CDR1 is MNHEY, CDR2 SVGEGT, per germline. V lost 2 bases and J 4 bases, leaving 6 bases between the germline ends. CDR3 sequence reads: CASSYTHYEQYF. CDR3 nucleotides: TGTGCCAGCAGTTACACGCATTACGAGCAGTACTTC.

The chain employs TRBV5-8 and TRBJ2-1, with 11 bases fitting TRBD2. CDR1 is SGHTS, CDR2 YDEGEE, per germline. The CDR3 has 13 residues. J gave up 6 bases and V 8 bases, and 4 bases lay outside the gene matches. The CDR3: CASIAGGGNEQFF. The CDR3 DNA reads as TGTGCCAGTATAGCGGGAGGGGGCAATGAGCAGTTCTTC.

This clonotype was observed many times. The CDR3, as DNA: TGCGCCAGCAGCTCCCTCGAGGGGAGCAATGAGCAGTTCTTC. Its protein product is CASSSLEGSNEQFF. This chain joins TRBV5-1 and TRBJ2-1; D possibly uses TRBD1 or TRBD2 (5 bases each). Germline V gene data show CDR1 as SGHRS and CDR2 as YFSETQ. This CDR3 spans 14 amino acids. The V gene lost 3 bases and the J gene lost 6 bases, with 13 bases spanning the gap.

This clonotype was seen many times. J is TRBJ2-3 and V is TRBV2, with 8 bases fitting TRBD2. CDR1 SNHLY and CDR2 FYNNEI come from the germline V gene. The CDR3 loop spans 15 amino acids. With V trimmed by 8 bases and J by 2 bases, 9 bases remained unmatched. CDR3 sequence: CASGTGSGITDTQYF. CDR3 nucleotide sequence: TGTGCCAGCGGGACTGGTAGCGGGATCACAGATACGCAGTATTTT.

This clonotype was seen more than once but under ten times. The chain combines TRBV19 with TRBJ1-5; D is ambiguous. The germline CDR1 and CDR2 sequences are LNHDA and SQIVND (reference sequence). CDR3 length: 17 amino acids. Trimming shortened V by 6 bases and J by 2 bases, and 20 bases separated the two germline ends. For the CDR3, the DNA is TGTGCCAGTAGACCGGGTCTAGTTAGGAGGGGCAATCAGCCCCAGCATTTT. Translation: CASRPGLVRRGNQPQHF.

This clonotype was found many times. The V and J genes are TRBV28 and TRBJ2-7; 9 positions agree with TRBD2. The CDR3 has 14 residues. Germline trimming cut 5 bases from V and 2 bases from J; bases unmatched to any gene: 4. CDR1 MDHEN and CDR2 SYDVKM come from the germline V gene. The CDR3 is CASSPSGVTYEQYF. The CDR3 DNA follows: TGTGCCAGCAGTCCTAGCGGGGTAACCTACGAGCAGTACTTC.

This clonotype has at least ten counts. This rearrangement joins TRBV6-1 to TRBJ2-5; D is unresolved. Looked up from germline, CDR1 is MNHNS and CDR2 is SASEGT. CDR3 size: 14 residues. V gave up 4 bases and J gave up 5 bases, with 14 bases separating them. The CDR3 region has the DNA TGTGCCAGCAGTGCAGTGGACGGGTGGGAGACCCAGTACTTC. Translation: CASSAVDGWETQYF.

This clonotype occurred many times. V gene TRBV2 combines with J gene TRBJ2-2; 8 positions agree with TRBD1. This CDR3 is built from 15 residues. The J segment lost 3 bases and the V segment lost 8 bases, leaving 8 bases of the junction unmatched. Germline CDR1 and CDR2: SNHLY and FYNNEI. CDR3 sequence: CASSPQGADTGELFF. CDR3 DNA sequence: TGTGCCAGCTCCCCCCAGGGGGCCGACACCGGGGAGCTGTTTTTT.

The sample holds many counts of this clonotype. V gene TRBV5-1 combines with J gene TRBJ2-1; 11 nucleotides match TRBD2. The CDR3 loop spans 16 amino acids. Germline values: CDR1 SGHRS, CDR2 YFSETQ. J was trimmed by 9 bases and V by 1 base; bases with no gene match: 9. CDR3 DNA: TGCGCCAGCAGCTTGTCGACTAGCGGGACGATAGGTGAGCAGTTCTTC. Translating it yields CASSLSTSGTIGEQFF.

The V gene is TRBV10-3, the J gene TRBJ2-3; the match to TRBD2 covers 13 bases. Germline V lookup: CDR1 ENHRY, CDR2 SYGVKD. V dropped 2 bases and J dropped 4; count of bases not matched to a gene: 3. The CDR3 loop spans 16 amino acids. CDR3 protein: CAISEGTSGTSDTQYF. The CDR3 nucleotides read TGTGCCATCAGTGAGGGGACTAGCGGGACCTCAGATACGCAGTATTTT.

This clonotype was seen ten or more times. The V gene is TRBV19, the J gene TRBJ2-1; 8 bases agree with TRBD2. The junction had 12 bases not matched to a gene; V was cut back by 4 bases and J by 7 bases. This CDR3 spans 16 amino acids. CDR1 is LNHDA and CDR2 is SQIVND in the germline V gene (reference sequence). As DNA, the CDR3 is TGTGCCAGTAGTAGAGGACTAGCTATGGGAGGTAATGAGCAGTTCTTC. It yields the protein CASSRGLAMGGNEQFF.

A remark on this clonotype: At one end the junction does not follow the germline gene, possibly because of a read error. The rearrangement links TRBV3-1 to TRBJ2-2; D is unclear. Germline CDR1 is LGHDT and CDR2 is YNNKEL (reference sequence). The CDR3 loop spans 17 amino acids. The CDR3 region is CATSQVVAFPNTGELFF. For the CDR3, the DNA is TGTGCCACCAGCCAAGTAGTCGCATTTCCGAACACCGGGGAGCTGTTTTTT.

This sequence joins TRBV14 and TRBJ2-1; the match to TRBD2 covers 13 bases. This CDR3 comprises 18 residues. The V gene end was trimmed by 3 bases and the J gene end by 8 bases; junction bases not matched to a gene: 13. Per the germline V gene, CDR1 is SGHDN and CDR2 is FVKESK. The CDR3, as DNA: TGTGCCAGCAGCCATGATTCCGGGACTAGCGGGAAGATTGATGAGCAGTTCTTC. This gives the protein CASSHDSGTSGKIDEQFF.

This clonotype was found many times. V gene TRBV28 combines with J gene TRBJ2-5; the D is unclear. Germline CDR1 MDHEN, CDR2 SYDVKM. This CDR3 has 15 residues. The V gene lost 10 bases and the J gene lost 1 base, with 19 bases spanning the gap. CDR3 sequence reads: CATLWAERIQETQYF. DNA of the CDR3: TGTGCCACCCTCTGGGCAGAGCGAATCCAAGAGACCCAGTACTTC.

This chain links TRBV6-1 with TRBJ2-5; tentatively, D is TRBD1 or TRBD2 (6 bases each). V lost 6 bases to trimming and J lost 3 bases, with 11 bases between them. Germline V gene data show CDR1 as MNHNS and CDR2 as SASEGT. This CDR3 contains 13 residues. The CDR3 sequence is CASRRRGEETQYF. In nucleotides, the CDR3 is TGTGCCAGCAGGAGGAGGGGGGAAGAGACCCAGTACTTC.

This clonotype was detected ten times or more. This sequence joins TRBV18 and TRBJ1-4; 8 nucleotides agree with TRBD1. The J segment lost 8 bases and the V segment lost 4 bases, leaving 6 bases of the junction unmatched. The CDR3 totals 14 residues. The V gene's germline CDR1 is KGHSH and CDR2 LQKENI. In nucleotides, the CDR3 is TGTGCCAGCTCACAGGGACAGGATTACGAAAAACTGTTTTTT. This gives the protein CASSQGQDYEKLFF.

This clonotype was observed many times. V gene TRBV27 combines with J gene TRBJ1-2, with unresolved D. CDR3 length equals 13 residues. The V end was cut by 3 bases, the J end by 3 bases, with 8 bases between. The V gene's germline CDR1 is MNHEY and CDR2 SMNVEV (reference sequence). In nucleotides, the CDR3 is TGTGCCAGCAGTTTTACCAGAGACTATGGCTACACCTTC. Its translation is CASSFTRDYGYTF.

This clonotype was counted many times. The chain recombines TRBV13 with TRBJ2-2; 9 bases are a match to TRBD2. J lost 4 bases, V lost 5 bases, and 11 bases had no gene match. The CDR3 sequence is 17 residues long. Germline V gene sequence: CDR1 PRHDT, CDR2 FYEKMQ (reference sequence). CDR3 nucleotides: TGTGCCAGCAGCCTTCCGGCGGGAGGGGTGGGCACCGGGGAGCTGTTTTTT. Translating gives CASSLPAGGVGTGELFF.

With respect to this clonotype: This sequence may be a read error, since a much larger clone differs from it by one base. The chain has TRBV14 and TRBJ2-7, with a weak D call TRBD2 (7 bases). The CDR3 sequence is 17 residues long. In germline, CDR1 is SGHDN, CDR2 FVKESK. CDR3 bases: TGTGCCAGCAGCCAAGCCCGCGGGGGCCGGACGTGGAACGAGCACTACTTC. Protein: CASSQARGGRTWNEHYF.

This clonotype was observed once. A much larger clone is a single base away; this may be a read error. V gene TRBV28 combines with J gene TRBJ2-2; D gene uncertain. The CDR3 runs to 12 residues. Germline-derived CDR1 and CDR2 are MDHEN and SYDVKM. With 0 bases removed from V and 6 bases from J, the gap between germline ends came to 2 bases. As DNA, the CDR3 is TGTGCCAGCAGTTTATGGGCCGGGGAGCTGTTTTTT. This encodes CASSLWAGELFF. Filled out from reference TRBV28 and TRBJ2-2, the complete variable domain reads DVKVTQSSRYLVKRTGEKVFLECVQDMDHENMFWYRQDPGLGLRLIYFSYDVKMKEKGDIPEGYSVSREKKERFSLILESASTNQTSMYLCASSLWAGELFFGEGSRLTVL.

The sample holds many counts of this clonotype. The V gene is TRBV5-1, the J gene TRBJ2-1, with a possible D match to TRBD1 (6 bases). CDR1 SGHRS and CDR2 YFSETQ come from the germline V gene. This CDR3 comprises 15 residues. V gave up 10 bases and J gave up 0 bases, with 17 bases separating them. In nucleotides, the CDR3 is TGCGCCTCCAAAAGCCAGGGGAGCTCCTACAATGAGCAGTTCTTC. Protein sequence: CASKSQGSSYNEQFF.

The rearrangement uses TRBV20-1 and TRBJ2-2, with D tentatively TRBD1 (6 bases). In germline, CDR1 is DFQATT, CDR2 SNEGSKA (reference sequence). V was clipped by 2 bases and J by 4 bases, with 11 bases between them. The CDR3 is 14 amino acids. The CDR3 DNA reads as TGCAGTGCTAGACCCGGACAGCTCACCGGGGAGCTGTTTTTT. This gives the protein CSARPGQLTGELFF.

This clonotype appeared a few times. The chain couples TRBV5-1 to TRBJ2-5; D is possibly TRBD1 (6 bases). The V and J ends lost 5 bases and 0 bases respectively, with 14 bases between them. CDR1 is SGHRS, CDR2 YFSETQ, per germline. CDR3 size: 15 residues. Written as DNA, the CDR3 is TGCGCCAGCAGTTTTCCGGGACATAACCAAGAGACCCAGTACTTC. It is translated as CASSFPGHNQETQYF.

This chain links TRBV3-1 with TRBJ1-1; tentatively, D is TRBD1 (6 bases). Germline assignment: CDR1 LGHDT and CDR2 YNNKEL (reference sequence). The CDR3 covers 14 residues. The ends were cut back, 2 bases at V and 1 base at J, with 8 bases in the middle. CDR3 coding DNA: TGTGCCAGCAGCCAACTGGGGGCGAACACTGAAGCTTTCTTT. Translating it yields CASSQLGANTEAFF.

In this sample, this clonotype turned up many times. The chain uses TRBV9 and TRBJ2-2; D is unclear. V lost 4 bases and J lost 5, with 15 bases in between. Germline V CDR1 and CDR2: SGDLS, YYNGEE. This CDR3 comprises 15 residues. This CDR3 is CASSLNNPSTGELFF. The DNA for the CDR3 is TGTGCCAGCAGCCTTAATAATCCCTCTACCGGGGAGCTGTTTTTT. The whole variable domain, remainder taken from reference TRBV9 and TRBJ2-2, is DSGVTQTPKHLITATGQRVTLRCSPRSGDLSVYWYQQSLDQGLQFLIQYYNGEERAKGNILERFSAQQFPDLHSELNLSSLELGDSALYFCASSLNNPSTGELFFGEGSRLTVL.

The chain combines TRBV5-4 with TRBJ2-1; 8 nucleotides match TRBD1. V shed 3 bases, J shed 7 bases, and the junction held 9 bases outside the gene matches. Germline V gene data show CDR1 as SGHNT and CDR2 as YYREEE (reference sequence). CDR3 length: 15 residues. In nucleotides, the CDR3 is TGTGCCAGCAGCTACGACAGGGGAGTTCGGAATGAGCAGTTCTTC. It translates to CASSYDRGVRNEQFF.

As regards this clonotype: An end of the junction does not agree with germline; a read error may underlie this. The chain couples TRBV4-1 to TRBJ2-2; TRBD2 agrees at 14 bases. The CDR3 runs to 19 residues. The germline V gene has CDR1 MGHRA and CDR2 YSYEKL. CDR3: CASSQAPGLAGEVTGELFF. In DNA, the CDR3 is TGCGCCAGCAGCCAAGCGCCGGGACTAGCGGGAGAGGTCACCGGAGAGCTGTTTTTT.

In nucleotides, the CDR3 is TGTGCCAGCACGACAGGGGGGAAGCCTGAAGCTTTCTTT. Protein sequence: CASTTGGKPEAFF. The chain recombines TRBV6-1 with TRBJ1-1; 9 nucleotides agree with TRBD1. The germline V gene encodes CDR1 MNHNS and CDR2 SASEGT. V gave up 7 bases and J gave up 6 bases; unmatched junction bases: 6. The CDR3 spans 13 residues.